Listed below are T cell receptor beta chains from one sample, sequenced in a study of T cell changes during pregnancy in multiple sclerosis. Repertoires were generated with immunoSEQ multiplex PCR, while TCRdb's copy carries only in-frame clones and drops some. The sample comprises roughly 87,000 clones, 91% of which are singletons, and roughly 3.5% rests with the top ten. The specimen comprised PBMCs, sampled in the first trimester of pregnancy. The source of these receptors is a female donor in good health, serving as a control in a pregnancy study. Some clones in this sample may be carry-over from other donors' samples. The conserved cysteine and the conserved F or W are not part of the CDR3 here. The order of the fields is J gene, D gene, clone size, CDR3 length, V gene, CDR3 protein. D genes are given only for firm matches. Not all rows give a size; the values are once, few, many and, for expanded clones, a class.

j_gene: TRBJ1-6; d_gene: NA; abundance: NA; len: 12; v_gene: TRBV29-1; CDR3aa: SVPPQGRNSPLH
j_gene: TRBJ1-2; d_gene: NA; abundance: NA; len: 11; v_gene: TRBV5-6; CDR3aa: ASSSRGSGGYT
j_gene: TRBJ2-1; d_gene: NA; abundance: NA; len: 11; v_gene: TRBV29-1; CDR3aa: SVEGTNYNEQF
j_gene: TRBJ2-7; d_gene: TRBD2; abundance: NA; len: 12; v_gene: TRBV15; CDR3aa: ATNPGGGTYEQY
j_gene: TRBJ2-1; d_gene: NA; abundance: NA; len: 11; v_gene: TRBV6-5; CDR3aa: ASLAPSYNEQF
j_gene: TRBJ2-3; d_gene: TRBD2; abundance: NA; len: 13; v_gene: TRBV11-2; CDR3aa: ASSLLGAGGDTQY
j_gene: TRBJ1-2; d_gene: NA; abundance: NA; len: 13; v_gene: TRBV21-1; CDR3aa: ASSNDRGWYHGYT
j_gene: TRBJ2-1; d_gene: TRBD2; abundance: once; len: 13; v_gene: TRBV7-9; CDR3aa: ASSLGLAGGDEQF
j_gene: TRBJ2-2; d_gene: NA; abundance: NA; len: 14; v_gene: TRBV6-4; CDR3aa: ASSDNGETLTGELF
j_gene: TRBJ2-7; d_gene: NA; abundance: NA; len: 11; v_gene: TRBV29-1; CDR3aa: SAWNQGHYEQY
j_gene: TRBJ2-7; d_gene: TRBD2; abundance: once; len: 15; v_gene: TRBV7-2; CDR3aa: ASSLISLGGRSGEQY
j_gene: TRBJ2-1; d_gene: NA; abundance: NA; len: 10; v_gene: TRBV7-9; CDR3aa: ASETRGNEQF
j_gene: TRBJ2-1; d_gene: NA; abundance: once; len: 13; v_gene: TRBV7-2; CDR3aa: ASSLEGQGGLEQF
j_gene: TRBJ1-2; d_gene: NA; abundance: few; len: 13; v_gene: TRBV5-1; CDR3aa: ASSLSGRVENGYT
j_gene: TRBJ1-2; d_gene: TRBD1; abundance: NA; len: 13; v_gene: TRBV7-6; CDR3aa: ASSPGQGVGYGYT
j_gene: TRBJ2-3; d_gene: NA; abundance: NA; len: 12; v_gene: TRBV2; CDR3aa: ASSPTHSPDTQY
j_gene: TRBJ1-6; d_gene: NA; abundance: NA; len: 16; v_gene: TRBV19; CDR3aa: ASSSTGTPFSYNSPLH
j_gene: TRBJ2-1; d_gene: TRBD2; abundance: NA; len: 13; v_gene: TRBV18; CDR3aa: ASSPPAGGLDEQF
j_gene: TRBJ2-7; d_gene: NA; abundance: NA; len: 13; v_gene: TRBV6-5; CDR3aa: ASSRDIWLSYEQY
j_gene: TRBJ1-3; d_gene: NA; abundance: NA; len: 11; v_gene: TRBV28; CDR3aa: ASSQGAGNTIY
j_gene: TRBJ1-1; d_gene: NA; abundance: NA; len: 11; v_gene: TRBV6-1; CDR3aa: ASSEEGSSEAF
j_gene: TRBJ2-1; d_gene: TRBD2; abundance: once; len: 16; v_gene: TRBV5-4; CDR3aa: ASSPRGLAGTTNNEQF
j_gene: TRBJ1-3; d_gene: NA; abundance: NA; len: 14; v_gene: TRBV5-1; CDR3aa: ASSSVGATSGNTIY
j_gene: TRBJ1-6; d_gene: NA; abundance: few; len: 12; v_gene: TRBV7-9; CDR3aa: ASSSTGGGSPLH
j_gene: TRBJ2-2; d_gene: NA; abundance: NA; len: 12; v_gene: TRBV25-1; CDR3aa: ASSEYASTGELF
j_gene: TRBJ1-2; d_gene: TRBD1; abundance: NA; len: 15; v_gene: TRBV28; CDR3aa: ASSLSRDREWGYGYT
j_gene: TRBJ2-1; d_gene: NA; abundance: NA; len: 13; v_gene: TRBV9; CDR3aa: ASSAPGSSYNEQF
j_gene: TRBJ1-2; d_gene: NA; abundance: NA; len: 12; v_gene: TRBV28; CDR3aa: ASTSAGANYGYT
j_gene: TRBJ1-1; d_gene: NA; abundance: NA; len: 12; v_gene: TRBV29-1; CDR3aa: SVKFGTLNTEAF
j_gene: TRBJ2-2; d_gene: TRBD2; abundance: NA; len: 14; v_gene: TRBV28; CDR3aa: ASSLGLAGVRGELF
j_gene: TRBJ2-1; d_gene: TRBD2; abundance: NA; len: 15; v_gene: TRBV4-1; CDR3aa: ASSPRDSGASYNEQF
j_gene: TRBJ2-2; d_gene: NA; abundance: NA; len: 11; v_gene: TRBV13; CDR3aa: ASSPAFTGELF
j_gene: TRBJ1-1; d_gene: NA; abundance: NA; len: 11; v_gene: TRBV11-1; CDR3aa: ASSPNRATEAF
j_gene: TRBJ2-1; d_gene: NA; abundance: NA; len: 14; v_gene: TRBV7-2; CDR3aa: ASSPPRGRSYNEQF
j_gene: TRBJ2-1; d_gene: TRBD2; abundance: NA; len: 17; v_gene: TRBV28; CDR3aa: ASSLGWLSMRGGYNEQF
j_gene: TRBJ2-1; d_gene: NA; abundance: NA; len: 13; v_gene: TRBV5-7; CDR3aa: ASSFFYSSYNEQF
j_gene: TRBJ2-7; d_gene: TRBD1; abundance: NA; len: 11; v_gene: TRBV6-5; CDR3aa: ASSSRTGYEQY
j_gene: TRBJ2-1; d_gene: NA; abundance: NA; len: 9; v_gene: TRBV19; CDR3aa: ASRLASEQF
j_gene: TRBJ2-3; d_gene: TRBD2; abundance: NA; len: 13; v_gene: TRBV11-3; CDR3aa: ASSLTSGLTDTQY
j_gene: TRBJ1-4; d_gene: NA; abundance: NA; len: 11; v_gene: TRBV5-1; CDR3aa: ASSKGQNEKLF
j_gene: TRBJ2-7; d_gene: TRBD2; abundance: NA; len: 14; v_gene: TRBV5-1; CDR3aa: ASSLVAGEVGYEQY
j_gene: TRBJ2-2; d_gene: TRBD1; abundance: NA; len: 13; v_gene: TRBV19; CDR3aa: ASTWTGGASGELF
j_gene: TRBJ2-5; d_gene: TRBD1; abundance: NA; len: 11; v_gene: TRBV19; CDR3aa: ASSIEGTGTQY